A selection of T cell receptor beta chains follows, all from one sample in a study of response to subunit inactivated influenza vaccine. TCRdb called the RT-PCR reads again in MiXCR, with one record for every CDR3 protein. The sample contains about 780,000 distinct CDR3 sequences, 15% to 20% of which appear only once. The sample here was PBMCs from blood, taken roughly 5 days after vaccination. These receptors all stem from a man aged 45-65 years who received an inactivated influenza vaccine. CDR3s include the opening cysteine and the closing phenylalanine or tryptophan. Fields, in order: J gene, D gene, clone size, V gene, CDR3 protein, CDR3 DNA. The D gene is left open where the match is weak. Clone size is shown for a subset of rows, as once, few, many or a class of expanded clone.

>TRBJ2-1|TRBD2|.|TRBV4-1
CASSQRLAGGNYNEQFF
TGCGCCAGCAGCCAGAGACTAGCGGGAGGTAACTACAATGAGCAGTTCTTC
>TRBJ2-3|.|many|TRBV12-3/TRBV12-4
CASSFAGRTDTQYF
TGTGCCAGCAGTTTTGCAGGGCGCACAGATACGCAGTATTTT
>TRBJ2-7|.|few|TRBV2
CASSVRVGEQYF
TGTGCCAGCAGTGTCAGGGTTGGGGAGCAGTACTTC
>TRBJ2-1|.|few|TRBV7-9
CASSWGRGNEQFF
TGTGCCAGCAGCTGGGGGCGAGGCAATGAGCAGTTCTTC
>TRBJ1-2|TRBD1|.|TRBV7-2
CASSSRDRGPRQGYTF
TGTGCCAGCAGCAGCCGGGACAGGGGGCCTCGACAAGGCTACACCTTC
>TRBJ2-7|.|few|TRBV7-2
CASSSPGLIEQYF
TGTGCCAGCAGCTCACCCGGCCTAATCGAGCAGTACTTC
>TRBJ2-1|TRBD2|once|TRBV4-2
CASSKDRTSITYNEQFF
TGTGCCAGCAGCAAAGATAGGACTAGTATAACTTACAATGAGCAGTTCTTC
>TRBJ1-5|.|few|TRBV20-1
CSARKFAGNQPQHF
TGCAGTGCTAGAAAGTTTGCCGGCAATCAGCCCCAGCATTTT
>TRBJ1-5|TRBD1|few|TRBV12-3/TRBV12-4
CASSRQGTLSNQPQHF
TGTGCCAGCAGCCGACAGGGGACGCTTAGCAATCAGCCCCAGCATTTT
>TRBJ2-3|.|.|TRBV19
CASSIEGLPLDTQYF
TGTGCCAGTAGTATCGAAGGGCTCCCCCTAGATACGCAGTATTTT